The clone carrying this TCR beta chain came up many times. Its antigen remains unidentified. The authors sorted CD4+ naive, central memory, regulatory and stem cell-like memory cells via CD45RO/CCR7/CD25/CD127/CD95/CD27. The germline V and J ends were trimmed by 1 base and 7 bases, with 10 bases remaining between them. The CDR3 sequence is 14 residues long. The germline CDR1 and CDR2 sequences are SSHAT and FNYEAQ (reference sequence). The data were obtained in a study of beta chain features in type 1 diabetes. The study, taken as a whole, reports: Significant though moderate, a shortening of TCRB CDR3s appeared in all four CD4+ subsets of Type 1 diabetes patients. These data did not resolve whether HLA type affects TCRB rearrangement.

The sequenced template was cDNA made from the entire isolated RNA. Sequenced by immunoSEQ multiplex PCR; TCRdb stores in-frame clones only, minus some. The table includes about 390,000 clones, around a tenth detected once. Sequenced material: central memory CD4+ T cells from blood. The receptor comes from a man in his thirties or forties with type 1 diabetes. The rearrangement joins TRBV7-7 to TRBJ2-2, with D perhaps given as TRBD1 or TRBD2 (6 bases each). CDR3 DNA: TGTGCCAGCAGCTTAGGGGGGGCCGACGGGGAGCTGTTTTTT. Its protein product is CASSLGGADGELFF.